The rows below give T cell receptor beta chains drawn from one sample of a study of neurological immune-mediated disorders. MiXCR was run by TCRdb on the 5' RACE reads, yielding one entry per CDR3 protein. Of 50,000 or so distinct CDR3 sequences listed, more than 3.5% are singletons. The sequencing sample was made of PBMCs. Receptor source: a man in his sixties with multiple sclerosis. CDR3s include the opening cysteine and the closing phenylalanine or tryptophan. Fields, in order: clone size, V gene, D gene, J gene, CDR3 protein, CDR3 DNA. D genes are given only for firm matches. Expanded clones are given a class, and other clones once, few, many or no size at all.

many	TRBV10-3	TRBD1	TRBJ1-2	CAITGTGDGGYTF	TGTGCCATCACCGGAACAGGGGACGGTGGCTACACCTTC
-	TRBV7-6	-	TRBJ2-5	CASSPRTQETQYF	TGTGCCAGCAGCCCACGGACTCAAGAGACCCAGTACTTC
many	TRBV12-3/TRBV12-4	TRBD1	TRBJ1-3	CASSRTGENTIYF	TGTGCCAGCAGTCGGACAGGGGAAAACACCATATATTTT
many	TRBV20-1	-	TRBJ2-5	CSAADRRAETQYF	TGCAGTGCTGCGGACAGAAGGGCGGAGACCCAGTACTTC
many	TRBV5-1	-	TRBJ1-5	CASSLGQLGRFHQPQHF	TGCGCCAGCAGCTTGGGGCAGCTTGGTAGGTTTCATCAGCCCCAGCATTTT
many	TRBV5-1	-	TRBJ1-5	CASSLGQGTQPQHF	TGCGCCAGCAGCTTGGGGCAGGGGACTCAGCCCCAGCATTTT
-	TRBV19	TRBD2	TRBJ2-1	CASSGGLAGVLGEQFF	TGTGCCAGTAGTGGGGGACTAGCGGGGGTGCTTGGAGAGCAGTTCTTC
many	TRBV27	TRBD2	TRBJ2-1	CASIKGTSGRGEQFF	TGTGCCAGCATCAAAGGGACTAGCGGGAGGGGTGAGCAGTTCTTC
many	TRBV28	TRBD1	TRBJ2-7	CASKVETGGLLYEQYF	TGTGCCAGCAAAGTTGAAACAGGGGGCCTTCTCTACGAGCAGTACTTC
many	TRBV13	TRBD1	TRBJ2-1	CASSWDRHEQFF	TGTGCCAGCAGCTGGGACAGGCATGAGCAGTTCTTC
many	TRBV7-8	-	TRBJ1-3	CASSFLGGTGNTIYF	TGTGCCAGCAGCTTTTTAGGGGGGACTGGAAACACCATATATTTT
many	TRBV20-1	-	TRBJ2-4	CSHSTRPGGKNIQYF	TGCAGTCATTCTACCCGGCCTGGTGGCAAAAACATTCAGTACTTC
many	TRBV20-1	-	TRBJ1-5	CSASDPGQPQHF	TGCAGTGCTAGTGACCCTGGACAGCCCCAGCATTTT
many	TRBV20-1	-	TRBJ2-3	CSAGHTDTQYF	TGCAGTGCTGGTCACACAGATACGCAGTATTTT
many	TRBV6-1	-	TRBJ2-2	CASSEAPVELFF	TGTGCCAGCAGTGAAGCGCCCGTGGAGCTGTTTTTT
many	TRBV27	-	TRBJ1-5	CASSLSGGGNQPQHF	TGTGCCAGCAGTTTATCCGGGGGGGGCAATCAGCCCCAGCATTTT
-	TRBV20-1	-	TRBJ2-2	CSARVGSPGELFF	TGCAGTGCTAGAGTGGGTAGTCCCGGGGAGCTGTTTTTT
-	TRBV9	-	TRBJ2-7	CASSVGGGEQYF	TGTGCCAGCAGCGTAGGAGGAGGGGAGCAGTACTTC
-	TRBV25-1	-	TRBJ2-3	CASSEWGSVDTQYF	TGTGCCAGCAGTGAGTGGGGGTCTGTAGATACGCAGTATTTT
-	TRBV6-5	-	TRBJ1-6	CASSYGRGPNSTLNF	TGTGCCAGCAGTTACGGCCGGGGGCCTAATTCAACCCTCAACTTT
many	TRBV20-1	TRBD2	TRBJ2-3	CSATELAGLVTDTQYF	TGCAGTGCTACGGAACTAGCGGGGTTGGTTACAGATACGCAGTATTTT
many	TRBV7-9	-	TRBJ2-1	CASSLTSPSYNEQFF	TGTGCCAGCAGCTTAACTAGCCCCTCCTACAATGAGCAGTTCTTC
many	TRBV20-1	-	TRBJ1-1	CSVPMSLTTEAFF	TGCAGTGTCCCCATGTCCCTAACGACTGAAGCTTTCTTT
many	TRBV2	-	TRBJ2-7	CASSDAITTSYEQYF	TGTGCCAGCAGTGATGCGATCACTACCTCCTACGAGCAGTACTTC
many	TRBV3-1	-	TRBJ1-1	CASSQQRRAEAFF	TGTGCCAGCAGCCAGCAGAGACGGGCCGAGGCTTTCTTT
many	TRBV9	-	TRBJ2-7	CASSVAPGEEQYF	TGTGCCAGCAGCGTAGCGCCCGGGGAAGAGCAGTACTTC
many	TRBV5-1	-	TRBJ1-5	CASSLGQPNQPQHF	TGCGCCAGCAGCTTAGGACAGCCCAATCAGCCCCAGCATTTT
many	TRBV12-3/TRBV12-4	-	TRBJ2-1	CASKNGRGTYNEQFF	TGTGCCAGCAAAAATGGGCGGGGGACATACAATGAGCAGTTCTTC
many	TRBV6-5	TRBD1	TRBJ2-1	CASSSGTGDNEQFF	TGTGCCAGCAGCTCCGGGACAGGGGACAATGAGCAGTTCTTC
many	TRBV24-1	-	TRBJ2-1	CATSDLGEVNEQFF	TGTGCCACCAGTGATTTGGGGGAAGTCAATGAGCAGTTCTTC
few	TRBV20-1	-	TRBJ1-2	CSAPVFKTGQFLYGYTF	TGCAGTGCTCCCGTGTTTAAAACGGGACAATTCCTCTATGGCTACACCTTC
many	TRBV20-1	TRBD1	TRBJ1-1	CSARWQGAGTEAFF	TGCAGTGCTAGGTGGCAGGGGGCGGGTACTGAAGCTTTCTTT
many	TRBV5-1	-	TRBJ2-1	CASSPGQSYNEQFF	TGCGCCAGCAGCCCAGGACAGTCCTACAATGAGCAGTTCTTC
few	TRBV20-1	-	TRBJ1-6	CSAREVLNSHLHF	TGCAGTGCTAGAGAGGTCCTTAATTCACACCTCCACTTT
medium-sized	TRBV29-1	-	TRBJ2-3	CSVEGGRGRGTDTQYF	TGCAGCGTTGAAGGCGGTCGGGGCCGGGGCACAGATACGCAGTATTTT
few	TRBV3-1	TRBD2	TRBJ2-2	CASSQVRIAGPGELFF	TGTGCCAGCAGCCAGGTCCGGATAGCGGGACCCGGGGAGCTGTTTTTT
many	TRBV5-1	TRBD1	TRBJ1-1	CASSLTFRQGAEAFF	TGCGCCAGCAGCCTCACCTTTCGACAGGGGGCTGAAGCTTTCTTT
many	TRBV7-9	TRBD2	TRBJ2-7	CASSLVTSSSYEQYF	TGTGCCAGCAGCTTAGTGACTAGCTCGTCCTACGAGCAGTACTTC
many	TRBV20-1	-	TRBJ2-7	CSAAGPNLYEQYF	TGCAGTGCCGCGGGACCGAACCTCTACGAGCAGTACTTC
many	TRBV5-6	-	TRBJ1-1	CASSLDRGNTEAFF	TGTGCCAGCAGCTTGGACCGGGGGAACACTGAAGCTTTCTTT
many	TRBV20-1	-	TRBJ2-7	CSARDRRLNVNEQYF	TGCAGTGCTAGAGATCGCCGGCTGAACGTCAACGAGCAGTACTTC
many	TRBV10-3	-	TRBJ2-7	CAISGTGTLTREQYF	TGTGCCATCAGTGGTACCGGGACCTTAACCCGGGAGCAGTACTTC
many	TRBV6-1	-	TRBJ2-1	CASNDGTYNEQFF	TGTGCCAGCAATGATGGGACATACAATGAGCAGTTCTTC
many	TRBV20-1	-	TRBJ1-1	CSAKNTAFF	TGCAGTGCCAAAAATACGGCTTTCTTT
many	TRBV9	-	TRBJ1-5	CASSVGGYGQPQHF	TGTGCCAGCAGCGTAGGAGGGTACGGTCAGCCCCAGCATTTT
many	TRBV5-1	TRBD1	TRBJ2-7	CASSLPGGSEQYF	TGCGCCAGCAGCTTACCAGGGGGCAGCGAGCAGTACTTC
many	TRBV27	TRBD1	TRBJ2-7	CASRDRAYEQYF	TGTGCCAGCCGGGACAGGGCGTACGAGCAGTACTTC
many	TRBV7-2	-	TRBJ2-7	CASSLKASKQYF	TGTGCCAGCAGCTTAAAGGCTTCGAAGCAGTACTTC
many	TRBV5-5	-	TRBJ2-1	CASSSYGLGVNEQFF	TGTGCCAGCAGTTCGTACGGTCTGGGGGTGAATGAGCAGTTCTTC
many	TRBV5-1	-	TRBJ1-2	CASHPKPIAVSRISKGYTF	TGCGCCAGCCACCCGAAGCCAATTGCGGTATCCAGGATTTCGAAAGGCTACACCTTC